This TCR beta chain came from a study of graft-versus-host responses after intestinal transplantation. Study-level findings and limits: GvH clones detected in recipient marrow included some appearing first in ileum or blood.

In the case of this clone: The antigen remains unidentified.

V was trimmed by 2 bases and J by 7 bases, leaving 21 bases between them. The germline V gene encodes CDR1 MRHNA and CDR2 SNTAGT. This CDR3 contains 17 residues. Libraries were prepared by immunoSEQ multiplex PCR; TCRdb keeps only in-frame clonotypes and omits some of them. The sample shows tens of thousands of clones, roughly nine tenths of them seen only once. The sequenced sample was unstimulated CD4+ T cells sorted from spleen or lymph node cells, obtained before transplant. The chain uses TRBV6-4 and TRBJ2-1; tentatively, D is TRBD2 (5 bases). The origin of this receptor is a human donor who was the organ donor for an intestinal transplant. The CDR3 sequence is CASSDPRGLELTNEQFF. The CDR3 region has the DNA TGTGCCAGCAGTGACCCTCGAGGGTTGGAGCTTACTAATGAGCAGTTCTTC.